The rows below give T cell receptor beta chains drawn from one sample of a study of spatial heterogeneity in lung cancer. TCRdb ran MiXCR on the 5' RACE reads and lists one entry per CDR3 protein. Of under 40,000 distinct CDR3 sequences listed, under 6.5% are singletons. This specimen was PBMCs, taken at surgery. These TCRs come from a male donor with early-stage non-small cell lung cancer. Both conserved end residues are part of each CDR3. The D gene is left open where the match is weak. Clone size is stated in some rows and not others, as once, few, many or a class when expanded.

clone size	J gene	V gene	D gene	CDR3 DNA	CDR3 protein
many	TRBJ1-2	TRBV10-2	-	TGCGCCAGCAGTGATGGGGGCCCGGGCTATGGCTACACCTTC	CASSDGGPGYGYTF
-	TRBJ2-7	TRBV6-5	-	TGTGCCAGCAGTTACTCCGGGGGCCACTCCTACGAGCAGTACTTC	CASSYSGGHSYEQYF
-	TRBJ2-2	TRBV6-2/TRBV6-3	-	TGTGCCAGCAGTTACGCCCCGGGGACGAACACCGGGGAGCTGTTTTTT	CASSYAPGTNTGELFF
many	TRBJ1-4	TRBV7-2	TRBD1	TGTGCCAGCAGCTTAGGGGACAGGGGGCCCGCGGAAGAAAAACTGTTTTTT	CASSLGDRGPAEEKLFF
many	TRBJ1-5	TRBV12-3/TRBV12-4	-	TGTGCCAGCAGTATACAGGGAGACAATCAGCCCCAGCATTTT	CASSIQGDNQPQHF
many	TRBJ2-3	TRBV3-1	-	TGTGCCAGCAGCCTCACAGATACGCAGTATTTT	CASSLTDTQYF
many	TRBJ2-2	TRBV30	-	TGTGCCTGGGACCGCTTGGGCGCCGGGGAGCTGTTTTTT	CAWDRLGAGELFF
many	TRBJ2-7	TRBV6-5	-	TGTGCCAGCAGCCGTAACTCCAGAGGGTTAGGGGTCTACGAGCAGTACTTC	CASSRNSRGLGVYEQYF
many	TRBJ1-2	TRBV2	TRBD1	TGTGCCAGCAGTGAATTTGGGCAGGGGGCGAACTATGGCTACACCTTC	CASSEFGQGANYGYTF
many	TRBJ1-1	TRBV18	TRBD1	TGTGCCAGCTCACCGCCACGCAGGGGGTTCACTGAAGCTTTCTTT	CASSPPRRGFTEAFF
many	TRBJ2-7	TRBV20-1	-	TGCAGTGCTAGAGTGCGGGCTTTAGGATACGAGCAGTACTTC	CSARVRALGYEQYF
-	TRBJ1-1	TRBV6-5	TRBD1	TGTGCCAGCACCCAGGGGGGCGGGACTGAAGCTTTCTTT	CASTQGGGTEAFF
few	TRBJ2-2	TRBV20-1	TRBD2	TGCAGTGCCCGAGCGGGGGGGCGTGGCGGGGAGCTGTTTTTT	CSARAGGRGGELFF
many	TRBJ2-3	TRBV28	-	TGTGCCAGCAGTCCCCTTAGGGGGTTTGAGGGCACAGATACGCAGTATTTT	CASSPLRGFEGTDTQYF